Shown below are 30 T cell receptor beta chains from a single sample sequenced in a study of T-cell memory formation after mild COVID-19. In TCRdb, the 5' RACE reads were re-called with MiXCR into one record per CDR3 protein. This table has 200,000 to 250,000 distinct CDR3 sequences, less than 20% appearing once. Sequenced: PBMCs or a T cell subset sorted from them (not recorded which). These receptors all come from a man aged 18 to 35 who had mild COVID-19 (a few samples of this study predate the infection). Cell type and time point are not known.

The chain combines TRBV11-2 with TRBJ1-1; no clear D. The CDR3 is 16 amino acids. Germline CDR1 SGHAT, CDR2 FQNNGV. Trimming stripped 1 base from V and 4 bases from J, with 16 bases between. DNA of the CDR3: TGTGCCAGCAGCTTAGTGGCGGGTGGAGGGCTCACTGAAGCTTTCTTT. As protein: CASSLVAGGGLTEAFF.

This chain links TRBV10-3 with TRBJ1-2; the D gene is possibly TRBD1 (6 bases). Germline V gene lookup returns CDR1 ENHRY and CDR2 SYGVKD. The CDR3 is 15 residues long. The ends were cut back, 6 bases at V and 8 bases at J, with 22 bases in the middle. The DNA for the CDR3 is TGTGCCATCAGCGTCACCGAACAGGGACCAGGCGGCTACACCTTC. Protein product: CAISVTEQGPGGYTF.

Only a few counts were recorded for this clonotype. V and J are TRBV20-1 and TRBJ1-6; no reliable D call. V was pared by 4 bases and J by 0 bases, with 10 bases between. CDR3 length equals 15 residues. CDR1 and CDR2 from the germline V gene are DFQATT and SNEGSKA (reference sequence). CDR3: CSATQSNSYNSPLHF. CDR3 coding DNA: TGCAGTGCTACTCAGAGTAACTCCTATAATTCACCCCTCCACTTT.

This clonotype appeared a single time. The chain carries TRBV18 and TRBJ1-5, with TRBD1 matching 8 bases. Trimming removed 2 bases from V and 1 base from J; junction bases left unmatched: 7. CDR3 length equals 17 residues. Germline V gives CDR1 KGHSH, CDR2 LQKENI. The DNA for the CDR3 is TGTGCCAGCTCACCATCAGGGGGCCCCTTCAGCAATCAGCCCCAGCATTTT. Translated, it gives CASSPSGGPFSNQPQHF.

There are a few counts of this clonotype. This chain uses TRBV6-2 or TRBV6-3 with TRBJ2-7; TRBD1 matches 9 bases. The CDR3 has 14 residues. Germline V gives CDR1 MNHEY, CDR2 SVGEGT. V lost 2 bases, J lost 4 bases, and 3 bases stayed unmatched. The CDR3 sequence is CASSYPGQGYEQYV. In nucleotides, the CDR3 is TGTGCCAGCAGTTACCCCGGACAGGGGTACGAGCAGTACGTC.

This clonotype was seen more than once but under ten times. The V call is TRBV12-3 or TRBV12-4, the J call TRBJ1-5, with D hard to call. V lost 3 bases and J lost 3, with 9 bases in between. The CDR3 contains 14 residues. The CDR3 sequence: CASSFGGHNQPQHF. The CDR3, as DNA: TGTGCCAGCAGTTTCGGAGGGCACAATCAGCCCCAGCATTTT.

This clonotype was counted many times. V is TRBV20-1 and J is TRBJ2-2; the D gene is possibly TRBD2 (5 bases). From germline, CDR1 is DFQATT and CDR2 SNEGSKA (reference sequence). The ends were cut back, 0 bases at V and 6 bases at J, with 14 bases in the middle. The CDR3 has 15 residues. CDR3 sequence: CSARDPSGKAGELFF. The CDR3 nucleotides read TGCAGTGCTAGAGATCCGTCCGGGAAGGCCGGGGAGCTGTTTTTT.

The chain links TRBV25-1 to TRBJ2-5; D is uncertain. The CDR3 is 14 residues long. Germline V gene data show CDR1 as MGHDK and CDR2 as SYGVNS. Trimming took off 6 bases at V and 1 base at J, with 12 bases between the two ends. CDR3 protein: CASRDPATQETQYF. As DNA, the CDR3 is TGTGCCAGCAGGGACCCGGCGACCCAAGAGACCCAGTACTTC.

This clonotype was counted only a few times. V is TRBV4-3 and J is TRBJ2-5; D gene unclear. In germline, CDR1 is LGHNA, CDR2 YSLEER. This CDR3 comprises 13 residues. Trimming took off 0 bases at V and 5 bases at J, with 7 bases between the two ends. The CDR3 DNA sequence: TGCGCCAGCAGCCAAGAACCTGGGGAGACCCAGTACTTC. It translates to CASSQEPGETQYF.

The gene calls are TRBV6-2 or TRBV6-3 and TRBJ1-2; D gene ambiguous. Trimming shortened V by 3 bases and J by 4 bases, and 6 bases separated the two germline ends. This CDR3 region has 12 residues. The germline gives CDR1 MNHEY, CDR2 SVGEGT. The CDR3 nucleotides are TGTGCCAGCAGTTATTTGGGCTATGGCTACACCTTC. Its translation is CASSYLGYGYTF.

The J gene is TRBJ1-1, the V gene TRBV4-1; the D gene is possibly TRBD1 (5 bases). Germline V gene lookup returns CDR1 MGHRA and CDR2 YSYEKL. This CDR3 is built from 14 residues. V dropped 6 bases and J dropped 3 bases, with 14 bases sitting between them. The CDR3 region is CASREGLGYTEAFF. DNA for the CDR3: TGCGCCAGCAGGGAGGGGTTGGGGTACACTGAAGCTTTCTTT.

The rearrangement uses TRBV6-5 and TRBJ2-2; 7 bases fit TRBD2. V lost 6 bases and J lost 8; bases outside the gene matches: 12. Germline V gene sequence: CDR1 MNHEY, CDR2 SVGAGI. The CDR3 runs to 15 residues. Here the CDR3 reads CASSRAGSTAGELFF. The CDR3 DNA reads as TGTGCCAGCAGCCGAGCGGGGTCAACTGCGGGGGAGCTGTTTTTT.

The V and J genes are TRBV21-1 and TRBJ2-3; the table gives TRBD2 as D, unverified against the DNA. TRBV21-1 is described as a pseudogene. This CDR3 is built from 19 residues. CDR3 region: CASSKYLAAGPLSTDTQYF. In DNA form, the CDR3 reads TGTGCCAGCAGCAAATACTTGGCGGCAGGTCCCCTTAGCACAGATACGCAGTATTTT.

V gene TRBV4-2 combines with J gene TRBJ2-5; TRBD1 aligns across 8 bases. Germline CDR1 is LGHNA and CDR2 is YNFKEQ. The trim removed 1 base at V and 6 bases at J, leaving 4 bases unmatched. The CDR3 runs to 14 residues. In DNA form, the CDR3 reads TGTGCCAGCAGCCAAGCGACAGGGGAGCAGACCCAGTACTTC. This sequence encodes CASSQATGEQTQYF.

This clonotype was detected ten times or more. The CDR3 nucleotides read TGTGCCAGCAGCCCCGGGACAGATGGGGGCGGCTACACCTTC. The encoded protein is CASSPGTDGGGYTF. The chain joins TRBV7-2 to TRBJ1-2, with 7 bases fitting TRBD1. Losses at the gene ends were 5 bases for V and 8 bases for J; bases not matched to a gene: 11. Germline assignment: CDR1 SGHTA and CDR2 FQGNSA. The CDR3 is made up of 14 amino acids.

This clonotype was picked up a small number of times. The genes are TRBV6-2 or TRBV6-3 and TRBJ1-1; D gene uncertain. The germline gives CDR1 MNHEY, CDR2 SVGEGT. Trimming took off 6 bases at V and 7 bases at J, with 18 bases between the two ends. The CDR3 has 14 residues. Here the CDR3 reads CASSPRLGMNEAFF. The CDR3 DNA sequence: TGTGCCAGCAGCCCCCGATTGGGGATGAATGAAGCTTTCTTT.

The chain is built from TRBV28 and TRBJ2-7; 8 bases map to TRBD2. Germline lookup yields CDR1 MDHEN and CDR2 SYDVKM. This CDR3 contains 12 residues. V gave up 8 bases and J gave up 7 bases; unmatched junction bases: 7. The CDR3 sequence is CASSVAGQEQYV. The CDR3 DNA sequence: TGTGCCAGCTCTGTAGCGGGGCAGGAGCAGTACGTC.

In this sample, this clonotype turned up many times. The rearrangement joins TRBV5-1 to TRBJ1-4; the match to TRBD1 covers 7 bases. The CDR3 loop spans 16 amino acids. Germline CDR1 reads SGHRS; CDR2 reads YFSETQ. Trimming took 0 bases from V and 0 from J; bases not matched to a gene: 2. DNA of the CDR3: TGCGCCAGCAGCTTGGCCGACAGGGCAACTAATGAAAAACTGTTTTTT. Protein: CASSLADRATNEKLFF.

Concerning this clonotype itself: A much larger clone lies one base from this, so it may be a read error. The chain is built from TRBV15 and TRBJ2-6; 10 bases agree with TRBD1. This CDR3 has 15 residues. Germline V gene lookup returns CDR1 LNHNV and CDR2 YYDKDF (reference sequence). CDR3 nucleotides: TGTGCCACCGCGACAGGGGGCCGTGGGGCCAACGTCATGACTTTC. The encoded protein is CATATGGRGANVMTF.

The rearrangement uses TRBV5-1 and TRBJ2-1; 7 bases agree with TRBD1. The CDR3 has 15 amino acids. Germline CDR1 SGHRS, CDR2 YFSETQ. With V trimmed by 4 bases and J by 10 bases, 14 bases remained unmatched. The CDR3 spells CASSEGDSRRDEQFF. The CDR3 nucleotides read TGCGCCAGCAGCGAGGGGGACAGTCGTCGAGACGAGCAGTTCTTC.

The rearrangement uses TRBV7-2 and TRBJ1-1, with TRBD1 identical over 9 bases. Unmatched junction bases numbered 8, after V lost 2 bases and J lost 4 bases. CDR1 and CDR2 (germline): SGHTA, FQGNSA. There are 16 residues in the CDR3. CDR3 region: CASSLRKTGGSTEAFF. In DNA, the CDR3 is TGTGCCAGCAGCTTACGAAAGACAGGGGGATCCACTGAAGCTTTCTTT.

The CDR3 reads CASSQERASGLAFF. The CDR3 DNA is TGCGCCAGCAGCCAAGAACGGGCCTCTGGGCTAGCTTTCTTT. V is TRBV4-3 and J is TRBJ1-1; unclear D gene. The ends were cut back, 0 bases at V and 10 bases at J, with 15 bases in the middle. CDR1 and CDR2 from the germline V gene are LGHNA and YSLEER. The length of the CDR3 is 14 residues.

There are a few counts of this clonotype. This chain joins TRBV20-1 and TRBJ2-7, with 9 bases lining up with TRBD2. V was clipped by 3 bases and J by 9 bases; unmatched bases: 12. The CDR3 is 14 residues long. The germline V gene encodes CDR1 DFQATT and CDR2 SNEGSKA (reference sequence). The CDR3 DNA reads TGCAGTGCTAGTACGGGCCTTCCAGCGGGGGGGCAGTACTTC. Its protein product is CSASTGLPAGGQYF.

This clonotype has just a few counts. This chain links TRBV10-3 with TRBJ2-5, with 7 positions matching TRBD1. After removal of 10 bases from V and 2 bases from J, the junction contained 13 bases not matched to a gene. Germline V gene sequence: CDR1 ENHRY, CDR2 SYGVKD. There are 15 residues in the CDR3. In DNA form, the CDR3 reads TGTGCCACGCGAACACAGGGGACGGGGCAAGAGACCCAGTACTTC. This sequence encodes CATRTQGTGQETQYF.

This clonotype was seen at least ten times. This rearrangement joins TRBV7-2 to TRBJ1-1; D ambiguous. The V end was cut by 2 bases, the J end by 7 bases, with 20 bases between. This CDR3 is built from 16 residues. Germline V gives CDR1 SGHTA, CDR2 FQGNSA. CDR3 nucleotide sequence: TGTGCCAGCAGCTTACAAAATAGTTGGTCTGGGGTTGAAGCTTTCTTT. Translated, it gives CASSLQNSWSGVEAFF.

The chain combines TRBV20-1 with TRBJ1-4; D is undetermined. Germline V CDR1 and CDR2: DFQATT, SNEGSKA (reference sequence). V dropped 1 base and J dropped 4 bases, with 10 bases sitting between them. The CDR3 consists of 14 residues. For the CDR3, the DNA is TGCAGTGCTAGAGCCGGAGTTTATAATGAAAAACTGTTTTTT. This codes for CSARAGVYNEKLFF.

This sequence joins TRBV7-2 and TRBJ2-3; 11 bases agree with TRBD2. Germline V lookup: CDR1 SGHTA, CDR2 FQGNSA. The CDR3 contains 18 residues. J was trimmed by 0 bases and V by 2 bases; bases with no gene match: 7. The CDR3 loop reads CASSLSASGGPSTDTQYF. CDR3 in DNA: TGTGCCAGCAGCTTATCGGCTAGCGGGGGGCCCAGCACAGATACGCAGTATTTT.

The chain is built from TRBV5-5 and TRBJ1-6, with a tentative D call TRBD1 (6 bases). The CDR3 loop spans 16 amino acids. V was clipped by 0 bases and J by 5 bases, with 12 bases between them. Per the germline V gene, CDR1 is SGHKS and CDR2 is YYEKEE (reference sequence). This CDR3 reads CASSLAPGHNNSPLHF. DNA of the CDR3: TGTGCCAGCAGCTTGGCTCCGGGACACAATAATTCACCCCTCCACTTT. Full variable domain (outside the CDR3, taken from reference TRBV5-5 and TRBJ1-6): DAGVTQSPTHLIKTRGQQVTLRCSPISGHKSVSWYQQVLGQGPQFIFQYYEKEERGRGNFPDRFSARQFPNYSSELNVNALLLGDSALYLCASSLAPGHNNSPLHFGNGTRLTVT.

Only a few counts were recorded for this clonotype. The chain recombines TRBV27 with TRBJ2-5; D gene ambiguous. Trimming left V 2 bases short and J 5 bases short, with 12 bases between. The CDR3 loop spans 14 amino acids. Per the germline V gene, CDR1 is MNHEY and CDR2 is SMNVEV (reference sequence). In DNA, the CDR3 is TGTGCCAGCAGTTTAAGTTTGGGGAAGGAGACCCAGTACTTC. It codes for CASSLSLGKETQYF.

The chain uses TRBV24-1 and TRBJ1-4; D may be TRBD1 (5 bases). CDR3 size: 14 residues. The ends were cut back, 6 bases at V and 4 bases at J, with 11 bases in the middle. Germline CDR1 is KGHDR and CDR2 is SFDVKD. CDR3 sequence reads: CATSSPGVNEKLFF. CDR3 bases: TGTGCCACCAGTTCACCGGGGGTTAATGAAAAACTGTTTTTT.